The 6 T cell receptor beta chains in this list originate from one sample, sequenced in a study of tumour-infiltrating T cells in Burkitt lymphoma. Produced via immunoSEQ multiplex PCR; TCRdb's table is partial and in-frame only. The data contain 14,000 or so clones, approximately 71% of them singletons. The sequenced sample was tumor tissue. The receptors here all came from a human donor with diffuse large B-cell lymphoma.

This chain joins TRBV2 and TRBJ2-7; a possible D gene is TRBD2 (6 bases). Germline loops: CDR1 SNHLY, CDR2 FYNNEI. V lost 7 bases and J 1 base, leaving 14 bases between the germline ends. The CDR3 is made up of 14 amino acids. The CDR3 nucleotides read TGTGCCAGCACTGGGGGGACGTCGTCCTACGAGCAGTACTTC. It yields the protein CASTGGTSSYEQYF. Full variable domain (remainder filled in from reference TRBV2 and TRBJ2-7): EPEVTQTPSHQVTQMGQEVILRCVPISNHLYFYWYRQILGQKVEFLVSFYNNEISEKSEIFDDQFSVERPDGSNFTLKIRSTKLEDSAMYFCASTGGTSSYEQYFGPGTRLTVT.

V gene TRBV14 combines with J gene TRBJ2-2, with a possible D match to TRBD2 (7 bases). Trimming took off 5 bases at V and 8 bases at J, with 15 bases between the two ends. The CDR3 runs 14 residues. Germline CDR1 is SGHDN and CDR2 is FVKESK. This CDR3 reads CASSSTGGPGELFF. CDR3 in DNA: TGTGCCAGCAGCTCAACCGGGGGGCCTGGGGAGCTGTTTTTT.

This chain joins TRBV6-6 and TRBJ2-5; a weak D match, TRBD1 (8 bases). Germline loops: CDR1 MNHNY, CDR2 SVGAGI (reference sequence). The CDR3 spans 14 residues. The ends were cut back, 4 bases at V and 5 bases at J, with 14 bases in the middle. Here the CDR3 reads CASSFGQGGETQYF. CDR3 sequence (DNA): TGTGCCAGCAGTTTCGGACAGGGAGGGGAGACCCAGTACTTC.

J is TRBJ1-2 and V is TRBV6-5, with a tentative D call TRBD1 (5 bases). V dropped 0 bases and J dropped 4 bases, with 15 bases sitting between them. The CDR3 runs 16 residues. Per germline, CDR1 MNHEY and CDR2 SVGAGI. CDR3 region: CASSYSPGRAFYGYTF. For the CDR3, the DNA is TGTGCCAGCAGTTACTCCCCTGGCAGGGCTTTCTATGGCTACACCTTC.

This rearrangement joins TRBV5-1 to TRBJ1-2; maybe TRBD1 (6 bases). There are 14 residues in the CDR3. Germline V gene lookup returns CDR1 SGHRS and CDR2 YFSETQ. V was shortened by 4 bases and J by 4 bases, with 14 bases between the two germline ends. The CDR3 nucleotides read TGCGCCAGCAGCCTTGGGGGGGCCTTCTATGGCTACACCTTC. Encoded protein: CASSLGGAFYGYTF. Based on the CDR3 plus reference TRBV5-1 and TRBJ1-2, the full variable domain is KAGVTQTPRYLIKTRGQQVTLSCSPISGHRSVSWYQQTPGQGLQFLFEYFSETQRNKGNFPGRFSGRQFSNSRSEMNVSTLELGDSALYLCASSLGGAFYGYTFGSGTRLTVV.

The CDR3 spells CAISEDKYLRATSYEQYF. The DNA of the CDR3 is TGTGCCATCAGTGAGGACAAGTATTTGCGGGCGACCTCCTACGAGCAGTACTTC. J is TRBJ2-7 and V is TRBV10-3, with D perhaps matching TRBD2 (5 bases). This CDR3 region has 18 residues. CDR1 is ENHRY and CDR2 is SYGVKD in the germline V gene. V was pared by 2 bases and J by 0 bases, with 20 bases between.